Following are 18 T cell receptor beta chains from one sample sequenced in a study of cytomegalovirus exposure and HLA in healthy donors. Measured with immunoSEQ multiplex PCR; TCRdb has only the in-frame clones, and not every one. Of approximately 280,000 clones in the sample, 88% were seen once. Sequencing input: PBMCs. All receptors come from a young woman in good health and CMV-seronegative.

This chain connects TRBV7-3 to TRBJ2-3; D is perhaps TRBD1 (5 bases). This CDR3 has 15 amino acids. Germline assignment: CDR1 SGHTA and CDR2 FQGTGA. Trimming took 5 bases from V and 1 from J, leaving 13 bases between them. The CDR3 loop is CASSRGHSGTDTQYF. In nucleotides, the CDR3 is TGTGCCAGCAGCAGGGGTCACTCCGGCACAGATACGCAGTATTTT.

Here the CDR3 reads CASRQTGLLSSYEQYF. As DNA, the CDR3 is TGTGCCAGTAGGCAGACAGGTCTTCTTAGCTCCTACGAGCAGTACTTC. The chain links TRBV19 to TRBJ2-7; D might be TRBD1 (6 bases). This CDR3 comprises 16 residues. V was clipped by 6 bases and J by 0 bases, with 18 bases between them. CDR1 and CDR2 from the germline V gene are LNHDA and SQIVND (reference sequence). Full variable domain (missing parts from reference TRBV19 and TRBJ2-7): DGGITQSPKYLFRKEGQNVTLSCEQNLNHDAMYWYRQDPGQGLRLIYYSQIVNDFQKGDIAEGYSVSREKKESFPLTVTSAQKNPTAFYLCASRQTGLLSSYEQYFGPGTRLTVT.

V is TRBV7-9 and J is TRBJ1-1, with D hard to call. Germline V lookup: CDR1 SEHNR, CDR2 FQNEAQ (reference sequence). V was shortened by 11 bases and J by 1 base, with 8 bases between the two germline ends. The CDR3 is 11 amino acids. The CDR3 is CAGEGNTEAFF. DNA of the CDR3: TGTGCCGGGGAGGGGAACACTGAAGCTTTCTTT. The full variable domain, with the rest looked up from reference TRBV7-9 and TRBJ1-1, is DTGVSQNPRHKITKRGQNVTFRCDPISEHNRLYWYRQTLGQGPEFLTYFQNEAQLEKSRLLSDRFSAERPKGSFSTLEIQRTEQGDSAMYLCAGEGNTEAFFGQGTRLTVV.

The CDR3 nucleotides are TGTGCCAGTAGTCCTCACGGGACAGCCGATACGCAGTATTTT. It yields the protein CASSPHGTADTQYF. The chain is built from TRBV19 and TRBJ2-3; 7 bases fit TRBD1. V was pared by 5 bases and J by 6 bases, with 8 bases of the junction left unmatched. The CDR3 extends over 14 amino acids. The germline V gene has CDR1 LNHDA and CDR2 SQIVND (reference sequence).

The V and J genes are TRBV19 and TRBJ1-4, with TRBD1 as a possible D gene (5 bases). The CDR3 is 16 amino acids. CDR1 LNHDA and CDR2 SQIVND come from the germline V gene (reference sequence). Trimming left V 3 bases short and J 0 bases short, with 11 bases between. CDR3 bases: TGTGCCAGTAGTATTTATCCGGGGGCAACTAATGAAAAACTGTTTTTT. Amino acids: CASSIYPGATNEKLFF.

The chain uses TRBV19 and TRBJ1-5; no definite D call. V lost 3 bases, J lost 7 bases, and 13 bases lay in between. CDR1 and CDR2 (germline): LNHDA, SQIVND (reference sequence). This CDR3 contains 14 residues. DNA for the CDR3: TGTGCCAGTAGTATTTATGGGCTTGACCAGCCCCAGCATTTT. It is translated as CASSIYGLDQPQHF.

The chain employs TRBV27 and TRBJ1-1; weak D call: TRBD1 (6 bases). The CDR3 loop spans 14 amino acids. The V end was cut by 7 bases, the J end by 0 bases, with 12 bases between. CDR1 is MNHEY, CDR2 SMNVEV, per germline (reference sequence). The CDR3 loop is CASTATGMNTEAFF. In nucleotides, the CDR3 is TGTGCCAGCACCGCGACAGGTATGAACACTGAAGCTTTCTTT.

This clone was seen a handful of times. This chain connects TRBV2 to TRBJ1-1; a weak D match, TRBD1 (5 bases). The CDR3 spans 14 residues. Germline CDR1 SNHLY, CDR2 FYNNEI. V was cut by 6 bases and J by 4 bases, with 15 bases left in between. The CDR3 DNA follows: TGTGCCAGCAGCGTTCAGGAGGGACGCACTGAAGCTTTCTTT. It translates to CASSVQEGRTEAFF.

Written as DNA, the CDR3 is TGTGCCACCAGCAGAGATAGGGACAGGGGCTCCTACGAGCAGTACTTC. It encodes CATSRDRDRGSYEQYF. The rearrangement uses TRBV15 and TRBJ2-7; 10 bases align to TRBD1. The CDR3 totals 16 residues. The junction had 2 bases not matched to a gene; V was cut back by 0 bases and J by 0 bases. Germline V gene lookup returns CDR1 LNHNV and CDR2 YYDKDF (reference sequence).

This chain links TRBV25-1 with TRBJ1-5; 7 bases fit TRBD1. J gave up 1 base and V 5 bases, and 11 bases lay outside the gene matches. Germline-derived CDR1 and CDR2 are MGHDK and SYGVNS. The CDR3 loop spans 17 amino acids. CDR3 bases: TGTGCCAGCAGTCCGGCTCCCAGGGGGGAGAGCAATCAGCCCCAGCATTTT. Protein product: CASSPAPRGESNQPQHF.

The chain combines TRBV18 with TRBJ1-2, with 7 bases that match TRBD1. The V gene's germline CDR1 is KGHSH and CDR2 LQKENI. After removal of 6 bases from V and 2 bases from J, the junction contained 6 bases not matched to a gene. This CDR3 comprises 14 residues. CDR3 DNA sequence: TGTGCCAGCTCCGACCCGACAGGGAACTATGGCTACACCTTC. It yields the protein CASSDPTGNYGYTF.

The V call is TRBV19, the J call TRBJ1-5; D perhaps matches TRBD1 (5 bases). The V gene lost 7 bases and the J gene lost 6 bases, with 16 bases spanning the gap. The CDR3 has 14 residues. The germline V gene has CDR1 LNHDA and CDR2 SQIVND (reference sequence). This chain's CDR3 is CASTPWGEAQPQHF. The CDR3 nucleotides read TGTGCCAGTACCCCCTGGGGGGAGGCTCAGCCCCAGCATTTT. Filled out from reference TRBV19 and TRBJ1-5, the complete variable domain reads DGGITQSPKYLFRKEGQNVTLSCEQNLNHDAMYWYRQDPGQGLRLIYYSQIVNDFQKGDIAEGYSVSREKKESFPLTVTSAQKNPTAFYLCASTPWGEAQPQHFGDGTRLSIL.

This chain uses TRBV6-1 with TRBJ2-5; D perhaps matches TRBD1 (6 bases). The CDR3 sequence is 15 residues long. Germline CDR1 reads MNHNS; CDR2 reads SASEGT. The germline V and J ends were trimmed by 3 bases and 3 bases, with 14 bases remaining between them. The CDR3 nucleotides read TGTGCCAGCAGTGAGGCCGGGACATTAGAAGAGACCCAGTACTTC. Amino acid sequence: CASSEAGTLEETQYF.

The gene calls are TRBV2 and TRBJ1-2, with D unclear. Germline-derived CDR1 and CDR2 are SNHLY and FYNNEI. Trimming left V 7 bases short and J 4 bases short, with 19 bases between. The CDR3 loop spans 15 amino acids. CDR3 DNA sequence: TGTGCCAGCAACCCGTCCCTGGCCGGAGGCTATGGCTACACCTTC. It codes for CASNPSLAGGYGYTF.

The V gene is TRBV29-1, the J gene TRBJ2-1; 13 bases map to TRBD2. This CDR3 is 15 amino acids long. Germline V gene data show CDR1 as SQVTM and CDR2 as ANQGSEA. The trim removed 6 bases at V and 6 bases at J, leaving 8 bases unmatched. The CDR3 nucleotides are TGCAGCGTGACCGGGACTAGCGGGATCGGCAATGAGCAGTTCTTC. It translates to CSVTGTSGIGNEQFF.

The V gene is TRBV27, the J gene TRBJ1-1; a weak D match, TRBD1 (5 bases). V gave up 3 bases and J gave up 0 bases, with 14 bases separating them. The CDR3 runs 16 residues. Germline CDR1 MNHEY, CDR2 SMNVEV (reference sequence). The CDR3 DNA reads as TGTGCCAGCAGTTTGGGCAGGGCGGGGGTGAACACTGAAGCTTTCTTT. Encoded protein: CASSLGRAGVNTEAFF.

The chain uses TRBV5-1 and TRBJ2-5; the match to TRBD2 covers 7 bases. J lost 1 base, V lost 3 bases, and 6 bases had no gene match. The CDR3 has 15 residues. CDR1 is SGHRS and CDR2 is YFSETQ in the germline V gene. DNA of the CDR3: TGCGCCAGCAGCTACCTGGGGGGGGTCCAAGAGACCCAGTACTTC. Translating gives CASSYLGGVQETQYF. The full variable domain, in which reference TRBV5-1 and TRBJ2-5 provide the parts outside the CDR3, is KAGVTQTPRYLIKTRGQQVTLSCSPISGHRSVSWYQQTPGQGLQFLFEYFSETQRNKGNFPGRFSGRQFSNSRSEMNVSTLELGDSALYLCASSYLGGVQETQYFGPGTRLLVL.

The gene calls are TRBV2 and TRBJ1-5; TRBD1 aligns across 7 bases. CDR3 length: 14 amino acids. V trimming: 3 bases; J trimming: 7 bases; junction bases outside the gene matches: 6. CDR1 and CDR2 from the germline V gene are SNHLY and FYNNEI. In nucleotides, the CDR3 is TGTGCCAGCAGTGAGAGGGGGCAGTGGCAGCCCCAGCATTTT. Translating it yields CASSERGQWQPQHF.